These T cell receptor beta chains were read from a single sample in a study of blood T cell repertoires in COVID-19. Clones were read by immunoSEQ multiplex PCR, and TCRdb kept only the in-frame ones, dropping some. The sample yields roughly 130,000 clones, under 80% seen once. The sequenced sample consisted of peripheral blood. These receptors originate from an older man with acute or convalescent COVID-19. CDR3s include the opening cysteine and the closing phenylalanine or tryptophan. The D gene is left open where the match is weak. Size is stated for part of the rows, as once, few or many counts, or as a class when the clone is expanded.

CDR3 protein: CASQTGYGYTF
CDR3 DNA: TGTGCCAGCCAGACAGGGTACGGCTACACCTTC
V gene: TRBV28
J gene: TRBJ1-2
D gene: TRBD1
clone size: .
CDR3 length: 11

CDR3 protein: CASSRPGQAGSTQYF
CDR3 DNA: TGTGCCAGCAGCCGACCGGGACAGGCGGGATCGACCCAGTACTTC
V gene: TRBV14
J gene: TRBJ2-5
D gene: TRBD1
clone size: .
CDR3 length: 15

CDR3 protein: CSVASSDEAFF
CDR3 DNA: TGCAGCGTTGCTAGTTCGGATGAAGCTTTCTTT
V gene: TRBV29-1
J gene: TRBJ1-1
D gene: .
clone size: .
CDR3 length: 11

CDR3 protein: CASSKVMTGGSSQPQHF
CDR3 DNA: TGTGCCAGCAGCAAAGTGATGACAGGGGGGAGTAGTCAGCCCCAGCATTTT
V gene: TRBV21-1
J gene: TRBJ1-5
D gene: .
clone size: .
CDR3 length: 17

CDR3 protein: CASSRGLVETQYF
CDR3 DNA: TGTGCCAGCAGCAGGGGACTAGTAGAGACCCAGTACTTC
V gene: TRBV6-5
J gene: TRBJ2-5
D gene: TRBD2
clone size: .
CDR3 length: 13

CDR3 protein: CSAQENTEAFF
CDR3 DNA: TGCAGTGCTCAGGAGAACACTGAAGCTTTCTTT
V gene: TRBV20-1
J gene: TRBJ1-1
D gene: .
clone size: few
CDR3 length: 11

CDR3 protein: CASSRASGEQETQYF
CDR3 DNA: TGTGCCAGCAGTCGGGCTAGCGGGGAACAAGAGACCCAGTACTTC
V gene: TRBV28
J gene: TRBJ2-5
D gene: TRBD2
clone size: once
CDR3 length: 15

CDR3 protein: CASSPRYEQYF
CDR3 DNA: TGTGCCAGCAGCCCCAGGTACGAGCAGTACTTC
V gene: TRBV12-3/TRBV12-4
J gene: TRBJ2-7
D gene: .
clone size: few
CDR3 length: 11

CDR3 protein: CASSGASYGYTF
CDR3 DNA: TGTGCCTCCTCTGGAGCCTCCTATGGCTACACCTTC
V gene: TRBV7-9
J gene: TRBJ1-2
D gene: .
clone size: .
CDR3 length: 12

CDR3 protein: CASSGGTGVPYGYTF
CDR3 DNA: TGCGCCAGCTCCGGGGGGACAGGGGTTCCCTATGGCTACACCTTC
V gene: TRBV5-1
J gene: TRBJ1-2
D gene: TRBD1
clone size: .
CDR3 length: 15

CDR3 protein: CASSYLGSGRSYEQYF
CDR3 DNA: TGTGCCAGCAGTTACCTTGGTTCGGGTAGGAGTTACGAGCAGTACTTC
V gene: TRBV6-5
J gene: TRBJ2-7
D gene: .
clone size: few
CDR3 length: 16

CDR3 protein: CASSPATGPYGYTF
CDR3 DNA: TGTGCCAGCTCACCCGCGACAGGACCCTATGGCTACACCTTC
V gene: TRBV18
J gene: TRBJ1-2
D gene: .
clone size: .
CDR3 length: 14

CDR3 protein: CASSWGAGGSQETQYF
CDR3 DNA: TGTGCCAGCAGCTGGGGAGCCGGGGGGTCACAAGAGACCCAGTACTTC
V gene: TRBV5-4
J gene: TRBJ2-5
D gene: TRBD2
clone size: .
CDR3 length: 16

CDR3 protein: CASSSRTSGGAGEQFF
CDR3 DNA: TGTGCCAGTAGTTCCCGCACTAGCGGGGGGGCCGGTGAGCAGTTCTTC
V gene: TRBV19
J gene: TRBJ2-1
D gene: TRBD2
clone size: .
CDR3 length: 16

CDR3 protein: CASSTPQTGGVNQPQHF
CDR3 DNA: TGTGCCAGTAGTACCCCCCAGACAGGGGGAGTCAATCAGCCCCAGCATTTT
V gene: TRBV19
J gene: TRBJ1-5
D gene: TRBD1
clone size: .
CDR3 length: 17

CDR3 protein: CASKPGQGNGSPLHF
CDR3 DNA: TGTGCCAGCAAACCGGGACAGGGGAACGGATCACCCCTCCACTTT
V gene: TRBV6-5
J gene: TRBJ1-6
D gene: TRBD1
clone size: few
CDR3 length: 15

CDR3 protein: CASSQKGIPPYEQYF
CDR3 DNA: TGTGCCAGCAGTCAGAAGGGGATTCCGCCGTACGAGCAGTACTTC
V gene: TRBV5-5
J gene: TRBJ2-7
D gene: .
clone size: .
CDR3 length: 15

CDR3 protein: CASSLEQGQPQHF
CDR3 DNA: TGTGCCAGCAGCTTAGAACAGGGCCAGCCCCAGCATTTT
V gene: TRBV7-2
J gene: TRBJ1-5
D gene: .
clone size: .
CDR3 length: 13

CDR3 protein: CASSLGIAAGNEQFF
CDR3 DNA: TGTGCCAGCAGCTTGGGAATAGCGGCAGGGAATGAGCAGTTCTTC
V gene: TRBV5-4
J gene: TRBJ2-1
D gene: .
clone size: .
CDR3 length: 15

CDR3 protein: CASRDSGGYNEQFF
CDR3 DNA: TGTGCCAGTAGGGATAGCGGGGGCTACAATGAGCAGTTCTTC
V gene: TRBV19
J gene: TRBJ2-1
D gene: TRBD2
clone size: .
CDR3 length: 14

CDR3 protein: CASSTRTTPRIGKQYF
CDR3 DNA: TGTGCCAGTAGTACCAGGACAACCCCTAGAATTGGGAAGCAGTACTTC
V gene: TRBV19
J gene: TRBJ2-7
D gene: .
clone size: .
CDR3 length: 16

CDR3 protein: CASSYSEGTRNGYTF
CDR3 DNA: TGTGCCAGCAGTTACTCGGAGGGTACGCGGAATGGCTACACCTTC
V gene: TRBV6-2/TRBV6-3
J gene: TRBJ1-2
D gene: .
clone size: .
CDR3 length: 15

CDR3 protein: CASSILAQPQHF
CDR3 DNA: TGTGCCAGCAGCATCCTGGCTCAGCCCCAGCATTTT
V gene: TRBV21-1
J gene: TRBJ1-5
D gene: .
clone size: .
CDR3 length: 12

CDR3 protein: CASSHLGTGELFF
CDR3 DNA: TGTGCCAGCAGCCATCTAGGCACCGGGGAGCTGTTTTTT
V gene: TRBV3-1/TRBV3-2
J gene: TRBJ2-2
D gene: .
clone size: once
CDR3 length: 13

CDR3 protein: CASSPGTGMDEQYF
CDR3 DNA: TGTGCCAGCTCACCAGGGACAGGGATGGACGAGCAGTACTTC
V gene: TRBV18
J gene: TRBJ2-7
D gene: TRBD1
clone size: .
CDR3 length: 14

CDR3 protein: CASSPPSGQGFEQYF
CDR3 DNA: TGTGCCAGCTCTCCCCCCTCGGGACAGGGGTTCGAGCAGTACTTC
V gene: TRBV28
J gene: TRBJ2-7
D gene: TRBD1
clone size: .
CDR3 length: 15

CDR3 protein: CASSPRGSDEQYF
CDR3 DNA: TGTGCCAGCTCACCACGAGGGTCGGACGAGCAGTACTTC
V gene: TRBV18
J gene: TRBJ2-7
D gene: .
clone size: once
CDR3 length: 13

CDR3 protein: CASSIVSGGSTDTQYF
CDR3 DNA: TGTGCCAGTAGTATAGTTAGCGGGGGTAGCACAGATACGCAGTATTTT
V gene: TRBV19
J gene: TRBJ2-3
D gene: TRBD2
clone size: few
CDR3 length: 16

CDR3 protein: CASSPSMRGTEAFF
CDR3 DNA: TGTGCCAGCAGCCCGAGTATGCGGGGCACTGAAGCTTTCTTT
V gene: TRBV9
J gene: TRBJ1-1
D gene: .
clone size: .
CDR3 length: 14

CDR3 protein: CATKEGGEAFF
CDR3 DNA: TGTGCCACCAAGGAGGGCGGTGAAGCTTTCTTT
V gene: TRBV24-1
J gene: TRBJ1-1
D gene: .
clone size: .
CDR3 length: 11

CDR3 protein: CASSLDWAGNSPLHF
CDR3 DNA: TGTGCCAGCAGTTTAGATTGGGCAGGTAATTCACCCCTCCACTTT
V gene: TRBV6-5
J gene: TRBJ1-6
D gene: .
clone size: .
CDR3 length: 15

CDR3 protein: CASSSGTFTDTQYF
CDR3 DNA: TGTGCCAGCAGCTCAGGGACATTTACAGATACGCAGTATTTT
V gene: TRBV11-2
J gene: TRBJ2-3
D gene: .
clone size: .
CDR3 length: 14

CDR3 protein: CASSSGDFTEAFF
CDR3 DNA: TGTGCCAGCTCTTCGGGGGATTTCACTGAAGCTTTCTTT
V gene: TRBV18
J gene: TRBJ1-1
D gene: .
clone size: .
CDR3 length: 13

CDR3 protein: CASRKGGRVGGNTIYF
CDR3 DNA: TGTGCCAGCAGAAAGGGTGGCAGGGTGGGCGGAAACACCATATATTTT
V gene: TRBV2
J gene: TRBJ1-3
D gene: .
clone size: few
CDR3 length: 16

CDR3 protein: CASSLVPGEGMYF
CDR3 DNA: TGTGCCAGCAGCTTAGTTCCGGGGGAAGGGATGTACTTC
V gene: TRBV7-8
J gene: TRBJ2-7
D gene: .
clone size: .
CDR3 length: 13

CDR3 protein: CASSLVYRQFLNTEAFF
CDR3 DNA: TGTGCCAGCAGCTTAGTATACCGACAGTTCTTGAACACTGAAGCTTTCTTT
V gene: TRBV7-2
J gene: TRBJ1-1
D gene: .
clone size: .
CDR3 length: 17

CDR3 protein: CASSPSGTEQNTEAFF
CDR3 DNA: TGCGCCAGCAGCCCCTCCGGGACAGAACAGAACACTGAAGCTTTCTTT
V gene: TRBV10-1
J gene: TRBJ1-1
D gene: TRBD1
clone size: .
CDR3 length: 16

CDR3 protein: CASSNFRGGFEQYF
CDR3 DNA: TGTGCCAGCAGCAATTTCCGGGGGGGGTTCGAGCAGTACTTC
V gene: TRBV7-2
J gene: TRBJ2-7
D gene: TRBD2
clone size: once
CDR3 length: 14

CDR3 protein: CSVELSGTGEDNEQFF
CDR3 DNA: TGCAGCGTTGAGTTATCCGGGACAGGGGAGGACAATGAGCAGTTCTTC
V gene: TRBV29-1
J gene: TRBJ2-1
D gene: TRBD1
clone size: .
CDR3 length: 16

CDR3 protein: CASSSQGGNSPLHF
CDR3 DNA: TGTGCCAGTAGCTCCCAGGGCGGCAATTCACCCCTCCACTTT
V gene: TRBV19
J gene: TRBJ1-6
D gene: .
clone size: few
CDR3 length: 14

CDR3 protein: CATSLVADNQPQHF
CDR3 DNA: TGTGCCACCAGCCTCGTCGCAGACAATCAGCCCCAGCATTTT
V gene: TRBV15
J gene: TRBJ1-5
D gene: .
clone size: few
CDR3 length: 14

CDR3 protein: CASSPPGQGGEELFF
CDR3 DNA: TGTGCCAGCAGCCCGCCAGGACAGGGAGGTGAAGAGCTGTTTTTT
V gene: TRBV7-3
J gene: TRBJ2-2
D gene: TRBD1
clone size: .
CDR3 length: 15

CDR3 protein: CASSLGGQGVTEAFF
CDR3 DNA: TGCGCCAGCAGCCTCGGAGGACAGGGCGTAACTGAAGCTTTCTTT
V gene: TRBV5-1
J gene: TRBJ1-1
D gene: TRBD1
clone size: .
CDR3 length: 15

CDR3 protein: CATRTVHNEQFF
CDR3 DNA: TGTGCCACCCGGACAGTACACAATGAGCAGTTCTTC
V gene: TRBV15
J gene: TRBJ2-1
D gene: .
clone size: .
CDR3 length: 12

CDR3 protein: CSASPQGRNYGYTF
CDR3 DNA: TGCAGTGCTAGTCCGCAGGGCCGAAACTATGGCTACACCTTC
V gene: TRBV20-1
J gene: TRBJ1-2
D gene: .
clone size: once
CDR3 length: 14

CDR3 protein: CASSPARYTEAFF
CDR3 DNA: TGCGCCAGCAGCCCCGCCAGGTACACTGAAGCTTTCTTT
V gene: TRBV4-3
J gene: TRBJ1-1
D gene: .
clone size: .
CDR3 length: 13

CDR3 protein: CASSVGPGYTGELFF
CDR3 DNA: TGTGCCAGCAGCGTAGGGCCGGGGTACACCGGGGAGCTGTTTTTT
V gene: TRBV9
J gene: TRBJ2-2
D gene: .
clone size: .
CDR3 length: 15

CDR3 protein: CASSLQTSGEDTQYF
CDR3 DNA: TGTGCCAGCAGCCTCCAGACTAGCGGGGAAGATACGCAGTATTTT
V gene: TRBV9
J gene: TRBJ2-3
D gene: TRBD2
clone size: .
CDR3 length: 15

CDR3 protein: CASSSPGLAGGYYEQYF
CDR3 DNA: TGTGCCAGCAGTTCCCCGGGGCTAGCGGGGGGATATTACGAGCAGTACTTC
V gene: TRBV28
J gene: TRBJ2-7
D gene: TRBD2
clone size: many
CDR3 length: 17